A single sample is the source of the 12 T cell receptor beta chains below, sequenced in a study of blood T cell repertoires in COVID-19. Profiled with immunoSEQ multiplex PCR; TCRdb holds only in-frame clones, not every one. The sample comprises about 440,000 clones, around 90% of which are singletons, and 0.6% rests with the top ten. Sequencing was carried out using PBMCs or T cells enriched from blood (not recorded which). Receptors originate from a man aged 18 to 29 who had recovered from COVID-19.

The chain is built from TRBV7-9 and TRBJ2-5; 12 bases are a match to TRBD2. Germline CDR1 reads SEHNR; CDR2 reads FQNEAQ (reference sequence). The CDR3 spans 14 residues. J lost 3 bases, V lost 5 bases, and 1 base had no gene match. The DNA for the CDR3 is TGTGCCAGCAGCCGGACTAGCGGGAAAGAGACCCAGTACTTC. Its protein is CASSRTSGKETQYF.

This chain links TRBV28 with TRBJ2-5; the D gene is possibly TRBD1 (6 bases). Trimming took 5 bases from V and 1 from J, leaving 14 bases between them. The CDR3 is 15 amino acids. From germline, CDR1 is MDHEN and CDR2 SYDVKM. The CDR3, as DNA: TGTGCCAGCAGTGTTAGACAGGCCATCCAAGAGACCCAGTACTTC. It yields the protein CASSVRQAIQETQYF.

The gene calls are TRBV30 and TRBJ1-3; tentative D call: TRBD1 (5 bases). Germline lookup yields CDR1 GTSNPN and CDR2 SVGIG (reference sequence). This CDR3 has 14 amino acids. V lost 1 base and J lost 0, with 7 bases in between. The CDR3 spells CAWSGQLSGNTIYF. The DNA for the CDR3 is TGTGCCTGGAGTGGACAGCTCTCTGGAAACACCATATATTTT.

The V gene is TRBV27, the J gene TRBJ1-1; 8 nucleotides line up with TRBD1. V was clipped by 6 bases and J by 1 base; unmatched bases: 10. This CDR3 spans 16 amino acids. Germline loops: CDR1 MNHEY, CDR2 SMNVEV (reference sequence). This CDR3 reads CASRGQVGLPNTEAFF. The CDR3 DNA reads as TGTGCCAGCAGGGGACAGGTGGGTCTACCGAACACTGAAGCTTTCTTT.

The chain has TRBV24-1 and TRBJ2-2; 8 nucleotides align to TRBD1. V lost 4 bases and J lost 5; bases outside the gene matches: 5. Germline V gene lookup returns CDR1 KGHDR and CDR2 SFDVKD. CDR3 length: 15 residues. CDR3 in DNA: TGTGCCACCAGTGAATCCAGGGGGCTGACCGGGGAGCTGTTTTTT. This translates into CATSESRGLTGELFF.

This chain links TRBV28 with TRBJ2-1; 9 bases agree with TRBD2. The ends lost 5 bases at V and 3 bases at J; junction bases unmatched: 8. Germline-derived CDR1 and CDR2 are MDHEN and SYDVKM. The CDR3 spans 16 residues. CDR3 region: CASSEFGAGGYNEQFF. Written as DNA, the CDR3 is TGTGCCAGCAGTGAATTCGGAGCGGGGGGCTACAATGAGCAGTTCTTC.

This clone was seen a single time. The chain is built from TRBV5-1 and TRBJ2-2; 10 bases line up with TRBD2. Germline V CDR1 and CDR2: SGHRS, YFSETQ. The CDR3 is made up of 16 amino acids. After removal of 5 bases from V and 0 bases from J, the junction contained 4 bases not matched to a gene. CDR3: CASSTSGVPNTGELFF. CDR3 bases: TGCGCCAGCAGTACTAGCGGGGTACCGAACACCGGGGAGCTGTTTTTT. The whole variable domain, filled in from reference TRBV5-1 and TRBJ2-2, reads KAGVTQTPRYLIKTRGQQVTLSCSPISGHRSVSWYQQTPGQGLQFLFEYFSETQRNKGNFPGRFSGRQFSNSRSEMNVSTLELGDSALYLCASSTSGVPNTGELFFGEGSRLTVL.

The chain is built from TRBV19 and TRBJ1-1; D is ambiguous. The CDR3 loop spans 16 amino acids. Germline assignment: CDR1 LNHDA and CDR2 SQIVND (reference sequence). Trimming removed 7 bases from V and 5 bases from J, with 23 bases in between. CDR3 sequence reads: CASIPAGGRTGTEAFF. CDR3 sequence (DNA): TGTGCCAGTATCCCAGCGGGAGGAAGGACGGGGACTGAAGCTTTCTTT.

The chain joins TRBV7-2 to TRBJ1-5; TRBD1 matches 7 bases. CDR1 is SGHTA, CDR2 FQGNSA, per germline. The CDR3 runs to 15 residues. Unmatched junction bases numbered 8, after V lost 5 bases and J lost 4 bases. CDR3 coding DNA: TGTGCCAGCAGCCAAGGGACAGCCCGAAATCAGCCCCAGCATTTT. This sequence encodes CASSQGTARNQPQHF.

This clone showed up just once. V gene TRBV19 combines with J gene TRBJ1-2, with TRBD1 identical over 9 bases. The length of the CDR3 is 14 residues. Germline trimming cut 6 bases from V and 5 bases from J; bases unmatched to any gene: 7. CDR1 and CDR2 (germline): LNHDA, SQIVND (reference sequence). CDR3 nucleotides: TGTGCCAGTAGACCGGGACAGGGAAGTTATGGCTACACCTTC. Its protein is CASRPGQGSYGYTF.

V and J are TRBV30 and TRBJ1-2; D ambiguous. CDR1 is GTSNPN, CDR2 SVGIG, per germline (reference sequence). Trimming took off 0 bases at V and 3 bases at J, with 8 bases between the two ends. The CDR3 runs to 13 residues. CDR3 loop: CAWSVEGDYGYTF. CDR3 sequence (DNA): TGTGCCTGGAGTGTAGAGGGTGACTATGGCTACACCTTC.

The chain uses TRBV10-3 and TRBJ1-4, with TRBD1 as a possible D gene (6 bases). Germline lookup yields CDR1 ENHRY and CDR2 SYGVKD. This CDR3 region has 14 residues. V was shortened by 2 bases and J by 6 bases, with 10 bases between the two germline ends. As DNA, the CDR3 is TGTGCCATCAGTGAGCCAGGACAGTATGAAAAACTGTTTTTT. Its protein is CAISEPGQYEKLFF.